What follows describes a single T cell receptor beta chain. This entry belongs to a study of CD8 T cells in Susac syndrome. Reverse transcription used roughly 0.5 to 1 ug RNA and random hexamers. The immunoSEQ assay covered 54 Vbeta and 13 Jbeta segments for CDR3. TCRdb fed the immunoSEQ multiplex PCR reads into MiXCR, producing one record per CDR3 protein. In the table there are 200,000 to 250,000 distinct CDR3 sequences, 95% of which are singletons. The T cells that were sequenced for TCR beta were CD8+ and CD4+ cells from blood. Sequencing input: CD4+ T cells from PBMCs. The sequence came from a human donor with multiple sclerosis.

The CDR3 spells CSAHGGLAEAFF. CDR3 nucleotide sequence: TGCAGCGCCCACGGGGGGCTTGCTGAAGCTTTCTTT. The chain is built from TRBV29-1 and TRBJ1-1, with D possibly being TRBD1 (6 bases). Germline values: CDR1 SQVTM, CDR2 ANQGSEA. The CDR3 is 12 amino acids. V was shortened by 7 bases and J by 6 bases, with 15 bases between the two germline ends.